The 29 T cell receptor beta chains presented below share a single source sample, sequenced in a study of graft-versus-host responses after intestinal transplantation. Data came from immunoSEQ multiplex PCR; TCRdb stores just in-frame clones and leaves some out. The sample has about 38,000 clones; around 86% are singletons. The sequencing used PBMCs, collected 1,000 to 1,300 days after transplant. The receptors come from a human patient who received an intestinal transplant, so some T cells may come from the graft donor.

The rearrangement joins TRBV7-9 to TRBJ2-4; a possible D gene is TRBD2 (7 bases). Trimming took 5 bases from V and 1 from J, leaving 24 bases between them. The CDR3 has 19 residues. Germline V lookup: CDR1 SEHNR, CDR2 FQNEAQ (reference sequence). The CDR3 DNA follows: TGTGCCAGCAGCCCGCTTCTAGAGGGAGGGAGGGGGGCCAAAAACATTCAGTACTTC. It specifies CASSPLLEGGRGAKNIQYF.

This chain connects TRBV9 to TRBJ2-3; TRBD1 or TRBD2 may be the D gene (5 bases each). The V end lost 0 bases, the J end lost 1 base, and 6 bases lay between the germline ends. Per the germline V gene, CDR1 is SGDLS and CDR2 is YYNGEE. CDR3 length: 14 residues. The CDR3 DNA follows: TGTGCCAGCAGCGTAGTGGGGGGCACAGATACGCAGTATTTT. This translates into CASSVVGGTDTQYF.

This rearrangement joins TRBV30 to TRBJ2-7; 9 bases are a match to TRBD2. V dropped 1 base and J dropped 7; count of bases not matched to a gene: 8. CDR1 and CDR2 from the germline V gene are GTSNPN and SVGIG (reference sequence). The CDR3 length is 14 residues. In DNA, the CDR3 is TGTGCCTGGAGTGGTTTAGCGGGGGCCGGGGAGCAGTACTTC. Residues: CAWSGLAGAGEQYF.

The chain joins TRBV5-1 to TRBJ1-1; D is unresolved. Trimming took 0 bases from V and 9 from J, leaving 12 bases between them. The CDR3 runs 13 residues. CDR1 is SGHRS, CDR2 YFSETQ, per germline. The CDR3 spells CASSLGLTGKAFF. The CDR3 DNA is TGCGCCAGCAGCTTGGGTCTGACGGGGAAAGCTTTCTTT. Complete variable domain (other parts from reference TRBV5-1 and TRBJ1-1): KAGVTQTPRYLIKTRGQQVTLSCSPISGHRSVSWYQQTPGQGLQFLFEYFSETQRNKGNFPGRFSGRQFSNSRSEMNVSTLELGDSALYLCASSLGLTGKAFFGQGTRLTVV.

This chain joins TRBV19 and TRBJ1-2; 7 bases are shared with TRBD1. The CDR3 runs 14 residues. CDR1 is LNHDA and CDR2 is SQIVND in the germline V gene (reference sequence). The junction had 11 bases not matched to a gene; V was cut back by 6 bases and J by 7 bases. In DNA, the CDR3 is TGTGCCAGTAGAACATCTGGACAGGCGGTTGGCTACACCTTC. Protein product: CASRTSGQAVGYTF.

The rearrangement links TRBV6-1 to TRBJ2-3; 8 bases line up with TRBD1. The CDR3 length is 13 residues. CDR1 and CDR2 from the germline V gene are MNHNS and SASEGT. J was trimmed by 1 base and V by 6 bases; bases with no gene match: 0. In DNA, the CDR3 is TGTGCCAGCAGGGACAGGGGCACAGATACGCAGTATTTT. This translates into CASRDRGTDTQYF.

The DNA of the CDR3 is TGTGCCAGCAGACCCAGGGGAATAAGTGAAAAACTGTTTTTT. It specifies CASRPRGISEKLFF. The rearrangement joins TRBV6-6 to TRBJ1-4, with D possibly being TRBD1 (6 bases). This CDR3 has 14 residues. Germline V gives CDR1 MNHNY, CDR2 SVGAGI (reference sequence). V was clipped by 6 bases and J by 7 bases, with 15 bases between them.

The DNA for the CDR3 is TGTGCCAGCAGCCCTCAGGGGACTGGGGCCAACGTCCTGACTTTC. It yields the protein CASSPQGTGANVLTF. The V and J genes are TRBV2 and TRBJ2-6; perhaps TRBD1 as D (6 bases). Trimming removed 6 bases at V and 2 bases at J, with 11 bases between. Germline V gene lookup returns CDR1 SNHLY and CDR2 FYNNEI. The CDR3 is 15 residues long.

The V and J genes are TRBV5-6 and TRBJ2-3; D perhaps matches TRBD1 (5 bases). Germline V CDR1 and CDR2: SGHDT, YYEEEE. This CDR3 comprises 15 residues. V gave up 1 base and J gave up 2 bases, with 11 bases separating them. CDR3 sequence (DNA): TGTGCCAGCAGCTTGATACAGGACAACACAGATACGCAGTATTTT. Amino acid sequence: CASSLIQDNTDTQYF. The complete variable domain, with remaining parts taken from reference TRBV5-6 and TRBJ2-3, reads DAGVTQSPTHLIKTRGQQVTLRCSPKSGHDTVSWYQQALGQGPQFIFQYYEEEERQRGNFPDRFSGHQFPNYSSELNVNALLLGDSALYLCASSLIQDNTDTQYFGPGTRLTVL.

The J gene is TRBJ2-1, the V gene TRBV10-3; 9 nucleotides agree with TRBD2. The J segment lost 0 bases and the V segment lost 8 bases, leaving 8 bases of the junction unmatched. The CDR3 runs 16 residues. CDR1 and CDR2 (germline): ENHRY, SYGVKD. CDR3 sequence reads: CAIGGSGGSSYNEQFF. The CDR3 nucleotides read TGTGCCATCGGCGGGAGCGGGGGGAGCTCCTACAATGAGCAGTTCTTC.

V usage is TRBV28 and J usage is TRBJ2-5; D tentatively fits TRBD1 or TRBD2 (5 bases each). V shed 6 bases and J shed 4 bases, with 12 bases lying between them. Germline CDR1 MDHEN, CDR2 SYDVKM. The CDR3 runs to 13 residues. CDR3 amino acids: CASSAGTVETQYF. DNA of the CDR3: TGTGCCAGCAGCGCCGGGACGGTAGAGACCCAGTACTTC.

This chain uses TRBV6-5 with TRBJ1-1, with D unclear. CDR3 length: 14 residues. Germline V gene lookup returns CDR1 MNHEY and CDR2 SVGAGI. Trimming took 6 bases from V and 3 from J, leaving 14 bases between them. The CDR3 protein is CASSLQDDDTEAFF. The DNA for the CDR3 is TGTGCCAGCAGCCTCCAGGATGACGACACTGAAGCTTTCTTT.

J is TRBJ2-7 and V is TRBV6-5; 9 bases map to TRBD1. CDR1 MNHEY and CDR2 SVGAGI come from the germline V gene. The CDR3 has 15 residues. V gave up 0 bases and J gave up 3 bases; unmatched junction bases: 3. The CDR3 is CASSYSPTGGYEQYF. CDR3 nucleotides: TGTGCCAGCAGTTACTCCCCGACAGGGGGCTACGAGCAGTACTTC.

This clone was seen more than once but under ten times. J is TRBJ1-4 and V is TRBV5-6, with 8 bases matching TRBD1. V shed 4 bases, J shed 1 base, and the junction held 6 bases outside the gene matches. Germline CDR1 reads SGHDT; CDR2 reads YYEEEE. This CDR3 has 16 residues. The CDR3 sequence: CASSPTGVGTNEKLFF. The DNA of the CDR3 is TGTGCCAGCAGCCCGACAGGGGTGGGAACTAATGAAAAACTGTTTTTT.

This chain connects TRBV6-1 to TRBJ1-1; D gene ambiguous. The CDR3 contains 13 residues. Looked up from germline, CDR1 is MNHNS and CDR2 is SASEGT. Trimming removed 7 bases at V and 5 bases at J, with 14 bases between. The DNA of the CDR3 is TGTGCCAGCAACCATCGGGTGGAGACTGAAGCTTTCTTT. Its protein is CASNHRVETEAFF.

The chain carries TRBV28 and TRBJ1-2; no definite D call. Trimming removed 3 bases at V and 4 bases at J, with 6 bases between. The CDR3 is 12 residues long. Per germline, CDR1 MDHEN and CDR2 SYDVKM. The CDR3 nucleotides are TGTGCCAGCAGTTTGGTAGGCTATGGCTACACCTTC. This gives the protein CASSLVGYGYTF.

There are a few counts of this clone. The gene calls are TRBV4-1 and TRBJ1-6; TRBD1 matches 7 bases. V shed 0 bases and J 9 bases; nucleotides not matched to a gene: 8. This CDR3 has 16 residues. Looked up from germline, CDR1 is MGHRA and CDR2 is YSYEKL. The chain's CDR3 is CASSQDGTDWGSPLHF. In DNA, the CDR3 is TGCGCCAGCAGCCAAGATGGGACAGACTGGGGTTCACCCCTCCACTTT.

The chain joins TRBV27 to TRBJ2-7; TRBD2 aligns across 10 bases. This CDR3 comprises 15 residues. Trimming took 6 bases from V and 2 from J; bases not matched to a gene: 7. Germline-derived CDR1 and CDR2 are MNHEY and SMNVEV (reference sequence). The CDR3 protein is CASSLTSGETYEQYF. The CDR3 DNA is TGTGCCAGCAGCTTAACTAGCGGGGAAACCTACGAGCAGTACTTC.

The J gene is TRBJ2-7, the V gene TRBV27; D is perhaps TRBD2 (5 bases). V lost 0 bases and J lost 2, with 11 bases in between. Looked up from germline, CDR1 is MNHEY and CDR2 is SMNVEV (reference sequence). The CDR3 is 15 amino acids. DNA of the CDR3: TGTGCCAGCAGTTTATCGGGAGAAGCCCCCTACGAGCAGTACTTC. Translation: CASSLSGEAPYEQYF.

The chain employs TRBV5-1 and TRBJ1-3; D is possibly TRBD1 (5 bases). Germline V gene lookup returns CDR1 SGHRS and CDR2 YFSETQ. The CDR3 loop spans 16 amino acids. Trimming removed 2 bases at V and 2 bases at J, with 14 bases between. DNA for the CDR3: TGCGCCAGCAGCTTTGGGACCGGGACGGCTGGAAACACCATATATTTT. The encoded protein is CASSFGTGTAGNTIYF.

This clone has only a few counts. The genes are TRBV7-9 and TRBJ1-2; D may be TRBD1 (5 bases). Germline V lookup: CDR1 SEHNR, CDR2 FQNEAQ (reference sequence). This CDR3 is built from 17 residues. Trimming stripped 3 bases from V and 2 bases from J, with 19 bases between. The CDR3 here is CASSFFRFAGTNYGYTF. Written as DNA, the CDR3 is TGTGCCAGCAGCTTTTTTAGGTTCGCAGGGACCAACTATGGCTACACCTTC.

The chain has TRBV18 and TRBJ2-7; TRBD2 agrees at 11 bases. The length of the CDR3 is 17 residues. Germline V gene sequence: CDR1 KGHSH, CDR2 LQKENI. V shed 3 bases, J shed 0 bases, and the junction held 7 bases outside the gene matches. CDR3 in amino acids: CASSPAATSGSSYEQYF. The CDR3 region has the DNA TGTGCCAGCTCACCCGCAGCTACTAGCGGGAGCTCCTACGAGCAGTACTTC.

The V call is TRBV27, the J call TRBJ1-1; 8 bases match TRBD1. This CDR3 is 15 amino acids long. The trim removed 8 bases at V and 1 base at J, leaving 9 bases unmatched. The germline CDR1 and CDR2 sequences are MNHEY and SMNVEV (reference sequence). DNA of the CDR3: TGTGCCAGCGGCCATAGAGGGACAGGGAACACTGAAGCTTTCTTT. Its protein product is CASGHRGTGNTEAFF.

The J gene is TRBJ1-6, the V gene TRBV30, with D perhaps TRBD1 (6 bases). V dropped 4 bases and J dropped 8 bases, with 12 bases sitting between them. Germline loops: CDR1 GTSNPN, CDR2 SVGIG (reference sequence). This CDR3 comprises 13 residues. The CDR3 bases are TGTGCCTGGAACAGGGACGCGGATTCACCCCTCCACTTT. This encodes CAWNRDADSPLHF.

The chain carries TRBV6-1 and TRBJ1-2; D gene unclear. V was clipped by 5 bases and J by 3 bases, with 7 bases between them. CDR1 MNHNS and CDR2 SASEGT come from the germline V gene. This CDR3 is 12 amino acids long. The chain's CDR3 is CASSPQDYGYTF. DNA of the CDR3: TGTGCCAGCAGTCCCCAGGACTATGGCTACACCTTC.

This chain joins TRBV28 and TRBJ2-7; 10 nucleotides align to TRBD2. The CDR3 is 14 amino acids. Germline loops: CDR1 MDHEN, CDR2 SYDVKM. With V trimmed by 3 bases and J by 2 bases, 1 base remained unmatched. The CDR3 reads CASSFSGRAYEQYF. The CDR3 DNA reads TGTGCCAGCAGTTTCAGCGGGAGGGCCTACGAGCAGTACTTC. The full variable domain, its missing parts supplied by reference TRBV28 and TRBJ2-7, is DVKVTQSSRYLVKRTGEKVFLECVQDMDHENMFWYRQDPGLGLRLIYFSYDVKMKEKGDIPEGYSVSREKKERFSLILESASTNQTSMYLCASSFSGRAYEQYFGPGTRLTVT.

A few counts support this clone. The chain couples TRBV29-1 to TRBJ1-2; D uncertain. From germline, CDR1 is SQVTM and CDR2 ANQGSEA. Trimming took 3 bases from V and 8 from J, leaving 16 bases between them. CDR3 length equals 13 residues. The CDR3 region is CSVEWARLAGYTF. CDR3 DNA: TGCAGCGTTGAGTGGGCCCGCCTAGCCGGCTACACCTTC. The full variable domain, rest sourced from reference TRBV29-1 and TRBJ1-2, is SAVISQKPSRDICQRGTSLTIQCQVDSQVTMMFWYRQQPGQSLTLIATANQGSEATYESGFVIDKFPISRPNLTFSTLTVSNMSPEDSSIYLCSVEWARLAGYTFGSGTRLTVV.

The chain is built from TRBV27 and TRBJ2-1; TRBD2 might be the D (6 bases). The CDR3 is 15 amino acids. Germline CDR1 reads MNHEY; CDR2 reads SMNVEV (reference sequence). V was shortened by 3 bases and J by 4 bases, with 13 bases between the two germline ends. The chain's CDR3 is CASSFEGSGYNEQFF. CDR3 DNA sequence: TGTGCCAGCAGTTTTGAAGGGAGCGGGTACAATGAGCAGTTCTTC.

This rearrangement joins TRBV27 to TRBJ2-7; either TRBD1 or TRBD2 may fit D (5 bases each). V dropped 7 bases and J dropped 3 bases, with 19 bases sitting between them. The CDR3 contains 15 residues. Germline V gene data show CDR1 as MNHEY and CDR2 as SMNVEV (reference sequence). This CDR3 reads CASTRTGTANYEQYF. DNA of the CDR3: TGTGCCAGCACCCGAACCGGGACGGCTAACTACGAGCAGTACTTC.